This T cell receptor (beta chain) derives from a study of T cell changes during pregnancy in multiple sclerosis. The table came from immunoSEQ multiplex PCR; TCRdb's copy has only in-frame clones and leaves some out. The sample consists of roughly 70,000 clones, 75% to 95% of them appearing once. The CDR3 totals 15 residues. Deletions cut 8 bases from V and 7 bases from J, with 23 bases between. CDR1 and CDR2 from the germline V gene are MGHDK and SYGVNS. Sample: peripheral blood, taken in the third trimester of pregnancy. This clonotype was sampled from a female donor with multiple sclerosis, enrolled in a pregnancy study. The chain joins TRBV25-1 to TRBJ1-2; TRBD1 might be the D (5 bases). The CDR3, as DNA: TGTGCCAGCGCATCGTCTCCAGTCGGGGGACGTGGCTACACCTTC. Residues: CASASSPVGGRGYTF.